The rows below give T cell receptor beta chains drawn from one sample of a study of naive and memory T cell subsets. Via MiXCR, TCRdb re-called the UMI-ligation and nested PCR reads, giving one row per CDR3 protein. Of tens of thousands of distinct CDR3 sequences listed, approximately 9.2% are singletons. The material sequenced was naive CD8+ T cells from blood. These TCRs come from a human donor in good health. Both conserved end residues are part of each CDR3. The D gene is left open where the match is weak. Rows may omit the clone size; those that give it use once, few, many or a size class.

NA TRBJ2-1 TRBV7-9 15 NA TGTGCCAGCAGCTCGAAAGTGGGGCAGTACAATGAGCAGTTCTTC CASSSKVGQYNEQFF
NA TRBJ2-3 TRBV5-1 17 many TGCGCCAGCAGCCCCGATAACCGGGACACCAGCCCAGATACGCAGTATTTT CASSPDNRDTSPDTQYF
NA TRBJ2-5 TRBV6-5 14 NA TGTGCCAGCAGGGACCGGGACGGACAAGAGACCCAGTACTTC CASRDRDGQETQYF
TRBD1 TRBJ2-7 TRBV28 14 many TGTGCCAGTGCTCCGGGACAGGGGCTGGAAGAGCAGTACTTC CASAPGQGLEEQYF
NA TRBJ2-7 TRBV5-1 14 many TGCGCCAGCAGCTTGGGTAGGGAAGCCTACGAGCAGTACTTC CASSLGREAYEQYF
NA TRBJ2-1 TRBV28 15 many TGTGCCAGCAGTTTTAGCGGAAGATCCTACAATGAGCAGTTCTTC CASSFSGRSYNEQFF
NA TRBJ2-7 TRBV6-5 14 few TGTGCCAGCAGTACCCGTGGGGGAACCTACGAGCAGTACTTC CASSTRGGTYEQYF
TRBD1 TRBJ2-7 TRBV28 13 NA TGTGCCAGCAGTTTGCTGACAGGGAACGAGCAGTACTTC CASSLLTGNEQYF
TRBD1 TRBJ1-2 TRBV4-3 16 NA TGCGCCAGCAGCCAAGATATCACAGGGGCTAACTATGGCTACACCTTC CASSQDITGANYGYTF
NA TRBJ2-7 TRBV13 14 NA TGTGCCAGCAGCCCGGGGCGGGACCACTACGAGCAGTACTTC CASSPGRDHYEQYF
NA TRBJ2-7 TRBV5-1 14 few TGCGCCAGCAGCTTATCGCAGGGGGGGACCGAGCAGTACTTC CASSLSQGGTEQYF
NA TRBJ2-1 TRBV24-1 13 NA TGTGCCACCAGTGTAGGACTAAACGATGAGCAGTTCTTC CATSVGLNDEQFF
NA TRBJ2-1 TRBV6-5 13 few TGTGCCAGCAGTTTTAAAGGGGGGAGTGAGCAGTTCTTC CASSFKGGSEQFF
NA TRBJ2-7 TRBV10-3 13 few TGTGCCATCAGTGAGTATGTCGAGTACGAGCAGTACTTC CAISEYVEYEQYF
NA TRBJ2-7 TRBV27 14 NA TGTGCCAGCAGCCCCGGGGCCTACTCCTACGAGCAGTACTTC CASSPGAYSYEQYF
TRBD2 TRBJ2-1 TRBV6-2/TRBV6-3 20 many TGTGCCAGCAGTAGTAGGACTAGCGAGAAAAGTATATGGTCCTACAATGAGCAGTTCTTC CASSSRTSEKSIWSYNEQFF
TRBD2 TRBJ2-3 TRBV29-1 15 many TGCAGCGTTGAAAGTAGGGGAGGGCGTGCAGATACGCAGTATTTT CSVESRGGRADTQYF
TRBD1 TRBJ2-1 TRBV2 13 few TGTGCCAGCAGTGTGGGACAGTACAATGAGCAGTTCTTC CASSVGQYNEQFF
NA TRBJ2-1 TRBV30 12 many TGTGCCTGGAGTCTGGACAGCAATGAGCAGTTCTTC CAWSLDSNEQFF
NA TRBJ2-1 TRBV9 15 many TGTGCCAGCGAGAGTAGTAGCGGCCCTTACAATGAGCAGTTCTTC CASESSSGPYNEQFF
NA TRBJ2-7 TRBV20-1 16 NA TGCAGTGCTAGACCACCTGGACTAGAAGGGGGCTACGAGCAGTACTTC CSARPPGLEGGYEQYF
NA TRBJ2-7 TRBV28 17 NA TGTGCCAGCAGCCTGACCGGGACAAGGATATTCGGGGATCAGCAGTACTTC CASSLTGTRIFGDQQYF
NA TRBJ2-1 TRBV19 15 NA TGTGCCAGTAGTCCGTCCCAAAGCTCCTACAATGAGCAGTTCTTC CASSPSQSSYNEQFF
TRBD2 TRBJ2-5 TRBV7-2 18 few TGTGCCAGCAGCTGGGGACTAGCGGGAGGGCCATTCCGTGAGACCCAGTACTTC CASSWGLAGGPFRETQYF
NA TRBJ2-2 TRBV7-2 15 NA TGTGCCAGCAGCTTAGAAGGCCGCGGCACCGGGGAGCTGTTTTTT CASSLEGRGTGELFF
NA TRBJ1-3 TRBV5-4 12 many TGTGCCAGCAGCTCCACGTTGGACACCATATATTTT CASSSTLDTIYF
NA TRBJ2-7 TRBV7-8 14 many TGTGCCAGCAGCTTACCGGGACGGCGTTACGAGCAGTACTTC CASSLPGRRYEQYF
NA TRBJ2-1 TRBV7-8 16 many TGTGCCAGCAGCTTAGCACTAGCCAGCTCCTACAATGAGCAGTTCTTC CASSLALASSYNEQFF
TRBD2 TRBJ2-3 TRBV9 16 many TGTGCCAGCAGCGTACGACTAGCGGGAGGAATAGATACGCAGTATTTT CASSVRLAGGIDTQYF
TRBD2 TRBJ2-7 TRBV12-3/TRBV12-4 15 many TGTGCCAGCAGTCCCGAAGGACTAGCGGGAGACGAGCAGTACTTC CASSPEGLAGDEQYF
NA TRBJ2-7 TRBV10-3 14 many TGTGCCATCAGTGAGTCGGACTTACCCTACGAGCAGTACTTC CAISESDLPYEQYF
TRBD2 TRBJ2-1 TRBV28 21 few TGTGCCAGCAGTTTGGGTGTCGCAAGTCAACTAGCGGGACGAAAAGGGGATGAGCAGTTCTTC CASSLGVASQLAGRKGDEQFF
NA TRBJ1-1 TRBV6-5 16 many TGTGCCAGCAGCACTGGCGGGCCGGATTATAACACTGAAGCTTTCTTT CASSTGGPDYNTEAFF
NA TRBJ2-7 TRBV4-2 15 NA TGTGCCAGCAGCCCTTATCTGGGCCCCACCTACGAGCAGTACTTC CASSPYLGPTYEQYF
NA TRBJ2-5 TRBV6-1 15 few TGTGCCAGCAGTGAAGCCCCAGGGTCCGTAGAGACCCAGTACTTC CASSEAPGSVETQYF
NA TRBJ2-7 TRBV12-3/TRBV12-4 11 few TGTGCCAGCAGTTTTTCGCACGAGCAGTACTTC CASSFSHEQYF
TRBD1 TRBJ1-4 TRBV29-1 20 once TGCAGCGTAACCTATCCGGTTGGGGTGGGTTGGGGACAGGGGAGAGGAAAACTGTTTTTT CSVTYPVGVGWGQGRGKLFF
NA TRBJ1-1 TRBV20-1 14 NA TGCAGTGCTGAAACCCTCTACTTGAACACTGAAGCTTTCTTT CSAETLYLNTEAFF
TRBD2 TRBJ2-3 TRBV10-1 14 few TGCGCCAGCCGGACTAGCGGGAGCACAGATACGCAGTATTTT CASRTSGSTDTQYF
NA TRBJ2-5 TRBV27 15 few TGTGCCAGCAGTTTATATCAGGGAAGGAGGGAAACCCAGTACTTC CASSLYQGRRETQYF
NA TRBJ2-1 TRBV29-1 14 NA TGCAGCGCCGGCCGGCTGGGGGTAGACAATGAGCAGTTCTTC CSAGRLGVDNEQFF
NA TRBJ1-2 TRBV20-1 16 NA TGCAGTGCTAGAGAGGTTGGACAAGCGATAAACTATGGCTACACCTTC CSAREVGQAINYGYTF
NA TRBJ1-3 TRBV12-3/TRBV12-4 12 many TGTGCCAGCAGTGACCTCGGAAACACCATATATTTT CASSDLGNTIYF
TRBD2 TRBJ2-1 TRBV27 15 many TGTGCCAGCTCCGGCGGGGGATTCTCCTACAATGAGCAGTTCTTC CASSGGGFSYNEQFF
NA TRBJ2-3 TRBV28 14 NA TGTGCCAGCAGTTTACAGGCTAGCACAGATACGCAGTATTTT CASSLQASTDTQYF
NA TRBJ2-5 TRBV12-3/TRBV12-4 16 NA TGTGCCAGCAGTTTAGCGGACTCTTCCCGCGTTTGGACCCAGTACTTC CASSLADSSRVWTQYF
TRBD1 TRBJ1-1 TRBV6-4 11 many TGTGCCAGCAGCCGGGACAGTGAAGCTTTCTTT CASSRDSEAFF
NA TRBJ1-2 TRBV29-1 15 NA TGCAGCGTCGACATGGGGGCGACAGTGTCCTATGGCTACACCTTC CSVDMGATVSYGYTF
TRBD1 TRBJ1-2 TRBV14 17 NA TGTGCCAGCAGCGGAGGCGGACAGGGGCAATCGAACTATGGCTACACCTTC CASSGGGQGQSNYGYTF
TRBD2 TRBJ2-1 TRBV10-3 16 NA TGTGCCATCAGTGAGTCGGCGGGAGGTTCTTACAATGAGCAGTTCTTC CAISESAGGSYNEQFF
NA TRBJ2-5 TRBV13 13 NA TGTGCCAGCAGCCCCGCCTTACAAGAGACCCAGTACTTC CASSPALQETQYF
NA TRBJ2-3 TRBV9 14 NA TGTGCCAGCAGCGTAGTTCGGAGCACAGATACGCAGTATTTT CASSVVRSTDTQYF
TRBD2 TRBJ2-3 TRBV6-2/TRBV6-3 17 NA TGTGCCAGCAGTTACGGGTCGCTAGCGGGAGACACAGATACGCAGTATTTT CASSYGSLAGDTDTQYF
NA TRBJ1-1 TRBV27 13 few TGTGCCAGCAGACCTGGGCGATACACTGAAGCTTTCTTT CASRPGRYTEAFF
TRBD2 TRBJ2-1 TRBV5-5 15 many TGTGCCAGCAGCTTGCTCAGCGGGACCTACAATGAGCAGTTCTTC CASSLLSGTYNEQFF
NA TRBJ2-7 TRBV21-1 15 many TGTGCCAGCAGCTCCGAAGACAGGGGCGTTTACGAGCAGTACTTC CASSSEDRGVYEQYF